Listed below are T cell receptor beta chains from one sample, sequenced in a study of control samples from healthy donors and cancer patients. Repertoires were generated with immunoSEQ multiplex PCR, while TCRdb's copy carries only in-frame clones and drops some. The table lists 99,000 or so clones, roughly 80% of them singletons. The sequenced sample was blood. These receptors all stem from a woman in her forties or fifties in good health. CDR3s include the opening cysteine and the closing phenylalanine or tryptophan. The order of the fields is CDR3 protein, CDR3 DNA, J gene, clone size, V gene, D gene. The D gene is left open where the match is weak. Part of the rows lack a size; the others show once, few, many or a class for expanded clones.

CDR3 protein: CASSLRLGQGYINEQFF; CDR3 DNA: TGTGCCAGCAGCTTGAGGTTAGGACAGGGGTACATTAATGAGCAGTTCTTC; J gene: TRBJ2-1; clone size: .; V gene: TRBV5-4; D gene: TRBD1
CDR3 protein: CATSRYSSGNGVPLHF; CDR3 DNA: TGTGCCACCAGCAGGTACTCATCAGGCAATGGGGTCCCCCTCCACTTT; J gene: TRBJ1-6; clone size: .; V gene: TRBV15; D gene: .
CDR3 protein: CASQGSRNQPQHF; CDR3 DNA: TGTGCCAGCCAGGGATCCCGTAATCAGCCCCAGCATTTT; J gene: TRBJ1-5; clone size: .; V gene: TRBV28; D gene: .
CDR3 protein: CASSPRGDTIYF; CDR3 DNA: TGTGCCAGCAGCCCCCGAGGAGACACCATATATTTT; J gene: TRBJ1-3; clone size: .; V gene: TRBV7-8; D gene: .
CDR3 protein: CSATRTAEQFF; CDR3 DNA: TGCAGTGCTACCCGGACGGCTGAGCAGTTCTTC; J gene: TRBJ2-1; clone size: few; V gene: TRBV20-1; D gene: .
CDR3 protein: CASSAPGQGSYHEQYF; CDR3 DNA: TGTGCCAGTAGCGCACCGGGACAGGGGAGTTATCACGAGCAGTACTTC; J gene: TRBJ2-7; clone size: .; V gene: TRBV19; D gene: TRBD1
CDR3 protein: CASSALAGPYNEQFF; CDR3 DNA: TGTGCCAGCTCTGCACTAGCGGGGCCATACAATGAGCAGTTCTTC; J gene: TRBJ2-1; clone size: medium-sized; V gene: TRBV7-3; D gene: TRBD2
CDR3 protein: CAISEYGGNTEAFF; CDR3 DNA: TGTGCCATCAGTGAGTACGGGGGGAACACTGAAGCTTTCTTT; J gene: TRBJ1-1; clone size: .; V gene: TRBV10-3; D gene: .
CDR3 protein: CASSRSGTSREQYF; CDR3 DNA: TGTGCCAGCAGCCGTTCCGGGACCTCTCGGGAGCAGTACTTC; J gene: TRBJ2-7; clone size: .; V gene: TRBV3-1/TRBV3-2; D gene: .
CDR3 protein: CASSLAAANTEAFF; CDR3 DNA: TGTGCCAGCAGCCTAGCGGCGGCGAACACTGAAGCTTTCTTT; J gene: TRBJ1-1; clone size: .; V gene: TRBV3-1/TRBV3-2; D gene: .
CDR3 protein: CASSGTRNSNQPQHF; CDR3 DNA: TGTGCCAGCAGCGGGACACGAAATAGCAATCAGCCCCAGCATTTT; J gene: TRBJ1-5; clone size: .; V gene: TRBV2; D gene: .
CDR3 protein: CASSSDNPNTEAFF; CDR3 DNA: TGCGCCAGCAGCTCGGACAATCCGAACACTGAAGCTTTCTTT; J gene: TRBJ1-1; clone size: .; V gene: TRBV5-1; D gene: .
CDR3 protein: CASSQSQDTQYF; CDR3 DNA: TGCGCCAGCAGCCAGAGCCAAGATACGCAGTATTTT; J gene: TRBJ2-3; clone size: once; V gene: TRBV5-1; D gene: .
CDR3 protein: CASSVGEGETQYF; CDR3 DNA: TGTGCCAGCAGCGTAGGTGAGGGAGAGACCCAGTACTTC; J gene: TRBJ2-5; clone size: few; V gene: TRBV9; D gene: .
CDR3 protein: CASSSRRTYEQYF; CDR3 DNA: TGTGCCAGCAGCTCGAGGAGGACCTACGAGCAGTACTTC; J gene: TRBJ2-7; clone size: .; V gene: TRBV11-3; D gene: .
CDR3 protein: CASSFQGNTDTQYF; CDR3 DNA: TGTGCCAGCAGCTTTCAGGGTAACACAGATACGCAGTATTTT; J gene: TRBJ2-3; clone size: .; V gene: TRBV7-9; D gene: .
CDR3 protein: CATSDSGSYYNEQFF; CDR3 DNA: TGTGCCACCAGTGATTCTGGCAGCTACTACAATGAGCAGTTCTTC; J gene: TRBJ2-1; clone size: .; V gene: TRBV24-1; D gene: .
CDR3 protein: CASSQDDDTGELFF; CDR3 DNA: TGCGCCAGCAGCCAAGATGACGACACCGGGGAGCTGTTTTTT; J gene: TRBJ2-2; clone size: .; V gene: TRBV4-3; D gene: .
CDR3 protein: CASRDYRVPNEKLFF; CDR3 DNA: TGTGCCAGCAGAGACTACAGAGTACCTAATGAAAAACTGTTTTTT; J gene: TRBJ1-4; clone size: .; V gene: TRBV7-9; D gene: .
CDR3 protein: CASSLRFGVGEQYF; CDR3 DNA: TGTGCCAGCAGTTTACGGTTCGGTGTTGGCGAGCAGTACTTC; J gene: TRBJ2-7; clone size: many; V gene: TRBV27; D gene: .
CDR3 protein: CSVLRDPTQETQYF; CDR3 DNA: TGCAGCGTCCTCCGGGACCCAACACAAGAGACCCAGTACTTC; J gene: TRBJ2-5; clone size: few; V gene: TRBV29-1; D gene: .
CDR3 protein: CATSDSRGAGGEQYF; CDR3 DNA: TGTGCCACCAGTGATTCCCGGGGGGCTGGCGGCGAGCAGTACTTC; J gene: TRBJ2-7; clone size: .; V gene: TRBV24-1; D gene: .
CDR3 protein: CASSDDRSNEKLFF; CDR3 DNA: TGCGCCAGCAGTGATGACAGGAGTAATGAAAAACTGTTTTTT; J gene: TRBJ1-4; clone size: .; V gene: TRBV10-1; D gene: .
CDR3 protein: CASRERDSKGGQFF; CDR3 DNA: TGTGCCAGCAGAGAGAGAGATTCCAAAGGCGGGCAGTTCTTC; J gene: TRBJ2-1; clone size: few; V gene: TRBV3-1/TRBV3-2; D gene: .
CDR3 protein: CASSLGGPVQFF; CDR3 DNA: TGTGCCAGCAGCTTAGGCGGACCCGTGCAGTTCTTC; J gene: TRBJ2-1; clone size: .; V gene: TRBV7-2; D gene: .
CDR3 protein: CASRDTHNEQFF; CDR3 DNA: TGTGCCAGTCGGGACACTCACAATGAGCAGTTCTTC; J gene: TRBJ2-1; clone size: once; V gene: TRBV6-6; D gene: .
CDR3 protein: CASSSRGARGTEAFF; CDR3 DNA: TGTGCCAGCAGCTCAAGGGGGGCGCGTGGCACTGAAGCTTTCTTT; J gene: TRBJ1-1; clone size: .; V gene: TRBV3-1/TRBV3-2; D gene: .
CDR3 protein: CASSEVPRRNAFF; CDR3 DNA: TGTGCCAGCAGTGAAGTTCCCAGGAGGAATGCTTTCTTT; J gene: TRBJ1-1; clone size: .; V gene: TRBV6-1; D gene: .
CDR3 protein: CASSSPGQGGNEQFF; CDR3 DNA: TGTGCCAGCAGCTCCCCGGGACAGGGGGGGAATGAGCAGTTCTTC; J gene: TRBJ2-1; clone size: .; V gene: TRBV7-2; D gene: TRBD1
CDR3 protein: CASSLGINEKLFF; CDR3 DNA: TGTGCCAGCAGTTTGGGTATTAATGAAAAACTGTTTTTT; J gene: TRBJ1-4; clone size: .; V gene: TRBV12-3/TRBV12-4; D gene: .
CDR3 protein: CASSDRASGNTIYF; CDR3 DNA: TGTGCCAGCAGTGACAGGGCCTCTGGAAACACCATATATTTT; J gene: TRBJ1-3; clone size: .; V gene: TRBV27; D gene: TRBD1
CDR3 protein: CASSAASRDSPLHF; CDR3 DNA: TGTGCCAGCAGCGCTGCGTCTCGAGATTCACCCCTCCACTTT; J gene: TRBJ1-6; clone size: .; V gene: TRBV9; D gene: .
CDR3 protein: CSVVVSYEQYF; CDR3 DNA: TGCAGCGTTGTAGTCTCCTACGAGCAGTACTTC; J gene: TRBJ2-7; clone size: few; V gene: TRBV29-1; D gene: .
CDR3 protein: CASSMTAGNSGANVLTF; CDR3 DNA: TGTGCCAGTAGTATGACGGCAGGAAACTCTGGGGCCAACGTCCTGACTTTC; J gene: TRBJ2-6; clone size: .; V gene: TRBV19; D gene: .
CDR3 protein: CASSQEEQGARFQPQHF; CDR3 DNA: TGCGCCAGCAGCCAAGAGGAACAGGGGGCGAGATTTCAGCCCCAGCATTTT; J gene: TRBJ1-5; clone size: .; V gene: TRBV4-1; D gene: TRBD1
CDR3 protein: CASSFTGGAGELFF; CDR3 DNA: TGTGCCAGCAGCTTCACAGGGGGGGCCGGGGAGCTGTTTTTT; J gene: TRBJ2-2; clone size: once; V gene: TRBV3-1/TRBV3-2; D gene: .
CDR3 protein: CSAGESRETQYF; CDR3 DNA: TGCAGTGCTGGTGAGAGCCGTGAGACCCAGTACTTC; J gene: TRBJ2-5; clone size: .; V gene: TRBV20-1; D gene: .
CDR3 protein: CASSYSVVRGNSYEQYF; CDR3 DNA: TGTGCCAGCAGTTACTCGGTCGTCAGGGGCAATTCCTACGAGCAGTACTTC; J gene: TRBJ2-7; clone size: .; V gene: TRBV6-2/TRBV6-3; D gene: .
CDR3 protein: CASSRQPGQPNTEAFF; CDR3 DNA: TGTGCCAGCAGTAGGCAACCGGGACAGCCGAACACTGAAGCTTTCTTT; J gene: TRBJ1-1; clone size: .; V gene: TRBV6-2/TRBV6-3; D gene: TRBD1
CDR3 protein: CASSLNREGEKLFF; CDR3 DNA: TGTGCCAGCAGTCTAAACAGGGAAGGTGAAAAACTGTTTTTT; J gene: TRBJ1-4; clone size: once; V gene: TRBV6-5; D gene: .
CDR3 protein: CASSEGTDGNTIYF; CDR3 DNA: TGTGCCAGCTCGGAAGGGACAGATGGAAACACCATATATTTT; J gene: TRBJ1-3; clone size: .; V gene: TRBV18; D gene: TRBD1
CDR3 protein: CATSSRYGYTF; CDR3 DNA: TGTGCCACCAGCTCGCGGTATGGCTACACCTTC; J gene: TRBJ1-2; clone size: once; V gene: TRBV15; D gene: .
CDR3 protein: CASSKRSPSNNSPLHF; CDR3 DNA: TGTGCCAGCAGCAAGAGGTCTCCTAGTAATAATTCACCCCTCCACTTT; J gene: TRBJ1-6; clone size: few; V gene: TRBV7-2; D gene: .
CDR3 protein: CASSLGQGSSGANVLTF; CDR3 DNA: TGTGCCAGCAGCCTGGGACAGGGATCGTCTGGGGCCAACGTCCTGACTTTC; J gene: TRBJ2-6; clone size: .; V gene: TRBV5-5; D gene: TRBD1
CDR3 protein: CASSLGSNQPQHF; CDR3 DNA: TGTGCCAGCAGCCTTGGTAGCAATCAGCCCCAGCATTTT; J gene: TRBJ1-5; clone size: .; V gene: TRBV5-6; D gene: .